Sequencing of this T cell receptor beta chain was carried out in a study of T cells in Graves' hyperthyroidism and ophthalmopathy. Uncontrolled infection, other autoimmune disease, pregnancy or lactation barred patients from enrollment. The CDR3 loop spans 16 amino acids. Germline V gene data show CDR1 as MNHEY and CDR2 as SMNVEV (reference sequence). Trimming left V 4 bases short and J 4 bases short, with 19 bases between. Amplification targeted TCR beta CDR3 regions from RNA transcripts. In the first-round RT-PCR of the TCR CDR3, the HTBI primer set was used. TCRdb itself ran the multiplex PCR reads through MiXCR, one entry per CDR3 protein. The sample shows roughly 720,000 distinct CDR3 sequences, roughly 17% of them seen only once. This clonotype has ten or more counts. What it binds is unknown. Study observations and caveats: Using 13 V-J features, a model discriminated ophthalmopathy from stable hyperthyroidism.

The sequence was obtained from a man aged 50-60 years with Graves' hyperthyroidism. This chain uses TRBV27 with TRBJ1-2, with D perhaps TRBD1 (6 bases). The sample comprised blood. The CDR3: CASSSPLRGRAYGYTF. As DNA, the CDR3 is TGTGCCAGCAGTTCCCCCCTCCGGGGGCGGGCCTATGGCTACACCTTC.